These 30 T cell receptor beta chains share one sample of origin, sequenced in a study of cytomegalovirus exposure and HLA in healthy donors. The study ran its PCR with 60 Vbeta and 13 Jbeta primers. Repertoires were generated with immunoSEQ multiplex PCR, while TCRdb's copy carries only in-frame clones and drops some. The sample has 110,000 to 150,000 clones, roughly 80% seen once. Sample: PBMCs. The receptors originated from a woman aged 40-49 years in good health and CMV-seropositive.

This rearrangement joins TRBV21-1 to TRBJ2-5; the D call in the table, TRBD2, was not verified against the DNA. TRBV21-1 is an annotated pseudogene. The length of the CDR3 is 17 residues. CDR3 amino acids: CATLKKPRLAGSETQYF. The CDR3 coding sequence is TGTGCCACTCTTAAGAAACCCCGCCTAGCGGGGTCGGAGACCCAGTACTTC.

This chain joins TRBV19 and TRBJ1-5; no definite D call. This CDR3 contains 17 residues. The germline gives CDR1 LNHDA, CDR2 SQIVND (reference sequence). The V end lost 2 bases, the J end lost 4 bases, and 18 bases lay between the germline ends. In DNA form, the CDR3 reads TGTGCCAGTAGTATACAAGTCGACCGGAGCTATAATCAGCCCCAGCATTTT. It translates to CASSIQVDRSYNQPQHF.

V gene TRBV4-1 combines with J gene TRBJ2-2, with 11 bases that match TRBD2. J gave up 0 bases and V 4 bases, and 7 bases lay outside the gene matches. The CDR3 is 18 residues long. Germline CDR1 MGHRA, CDR2 YSYEKL. CDR3 amino acids: CASSRETSGNTNTGELFF. The CDR3 DNA follows: TGCGCCAGCAGCCGAGAGACTAGCGGGAATACGAACACCGGGGAGCTGTTTTTT.

The sample holds a few counts of this clone. The V and J genes are TRBV21-1 and TRBJ2-3; the D call TRBD2 from the table was never checked on the DNA. TRBV21-1 is termed a pseudogene. This CDR3 spans 13 amino acids. The DNA of the CDR3 is TGTGCCAGCAGCAAAGCCGGGACTAGCGGGGCGTATTTT. As protein: CASSKAGTSGAYF.

This clone has a handful of counts. The chain joins TRBV5-1 to TRBJ2-2, with 7 bases lining up with TRBD1. The CDR3 contains 17 residues. Germline V gives CDR1 SGHRS, CDR2 YFSETQ. V lost 1 base, J lost 4 bases, and 10 bases stayed unmatched. The chain's CDR3 is CASSLLGTVRGTGELFF. The CDR3 DNA is TGCGCCAGCAGCTTGTTAGGGACAGTTCGTGGCACCGGGGAGCTGTTTTTT.

CDR3 region: CASWTSYNEQFF. CDR3 DNA sequence: TGTGCCAGTTGGACTAGCTACAATGAGCAGTTCTTC. V is TRBV28 and J is TRBJ2-1, with 7 bases matching TRBD2. The V gene's germline CDR1 is MDHEN and CDR2 SYDVKM. The length of the CDR3 is 12 residues. Unmatched junction bases numbered 2, after V lost 9 bases and J lost 3 bases.

The J gene is TRBJ1-3, the V gene TRBV6-5; maybe TRBD1 (6 bases). The ends were cut back, 4 bases at V and 11 bases at J, with 12 bases in the middle. Germline lookup yields CDR1 MNHEY and CDR2 SVGAGI. The CDR3 covers 12 residues. The CDR3 loop reads CASSSRGRAIYF. The CDR3 bases are TGTGCCAGCAGTTCCAGGGGTAGGGCCATATATTTT.

V and J are TRBV30 and TRBJ1-1; D is possibly TRBD1 (5 bases). Trimming left V 4 bases short and J 6 bases short, with 9 bases between. CDR1 is GTSNPN, CDR2 SVGIG, per germline (reference sequence). This CDR3 has 11 amino acids. Written as DNA, the CDR3 is TGTGCCTGGACCCTGGGGCCTGAAGCTTTCTTT. As protein: CAWTLGPEAFF. The full variable domain, completed using reference TRBV30 and TRBJ1-1, is SQTIHQWPATLVQPVGSPLSLECTVEGTSNPNLYWYRQAAGRGLQLLFYSVGIGQISSEVPQNLSASRPQDRQFILSSKKLLLSDSGFYLCAWTLGPEAFFGQGTRLTVV.

This chain joins TRBV29-1 and TRBJ2-1, with 7 bases aligning to TRBD2. The germline V gene encodes CDR1 SQVTM and CDR2 ANQGSEA. J lost 7 bases, V lost 4 bases, and 7 bases had no gene match. CDR3 size: 13 residues. As DNA, the CDR3 is TGCAGCGTTGGCGCGGGAGTATGGAATGAGCAGTTCTTC. Protein product: CSVGAGVWNEQFF.

The genes are TRBV7-7 and TRBJ2-7, with D unclear. The length of the CDR3 is 13 residues. The V end lost 5 bases, the J end lost 6 bases, and 14 bases lay between the germline ends. CDR1 is SSHAT and CDR2 is FNYEAQ in the germline V gene (reference sequence). The DNA for the CDR3 is TGTGCCAGCAGCCGTAGTAGCATAGGCGAGCAGTACTTC. Protein: CASSRSSIGEQYF.

The chain combines TRBV28 with TRBJ2-1; D remains unclear. Looked up from germline, CDR1 is MDHEN and CDR2 is SYDVKM. The V end lost 3 bases, the J end lost 8 bases, and 23 bases lay between the germline ends. CDR3 length: 17 residues. CDR3 sequence (DNA): TGTGCCAGCAGTTTTAATCGTTGGGTCCCTAGGATCGATGAGCAGTTCTTC. This gives the protein CASSFNRWVPRIDEQFF.

V usage is TRBV9 and J usage is TRBJ2-1, with 7 bases lining up with TRBD1. The V gene end was trimmed by 0 bases and the J gene end by 4 bases; junction bases not matched to a gene: 4. The germline V gene has CDR1 SGDLS and CDR2 YYNGEE. The CDR3 is 15 residues long. In DNA form, the CDR3 reads TGTGCCAGCAGCGTAGAGGGGACAGTTTACAATGAGCAGTTCTTC. It translates to CASSVEGTVYNEQFF.

The chain has TRBV7-8 and TRBJ1-3; D perhaps matches TRBD1 (5 bases). This CDR3 is 15 amino acids long. Germline lookup yields CDR1 SGHVS and CDR2 FQNEAQ. The V end lost 4 bases, the J end lost 5 bases, and 15 bases lay between the germline ends. The CDR3 nucleotides read TGTGCCAGCAGCTCACACAGGATCTTGAGAAACACCATATATTTT. The encoded protein is CASSSHRILRNTIYF.

The chain's CDR3 is CASSVQLAGGTDTQYF. The CDR3 region has the DNA TGCGCCAGCAGCGTCCAACTAGCGGGAGGAACAGATACGCAGTATTTT. This chain connects TRBV4-1 to TRBJ2-3; 12 positions agree with TRBD2. This CDR3 region has 16 residues. Trimming removed 5 bases from V and 3 bases from J; junction bases left unmatched: 6. Looked up from germline, CDR1 is MGHRA and CDR2 is YSYEKL.

The rearrangement joins TRBV9 to TRBJ2-1; D is perhaps TRBD2 (5 bases). The CDR3 has 15 residues. The germline V and J ends were trimmed by 4 bases and 4 bases, with 15 bases remaining between them. Per the germline V gene, CDR1 is SGDLS and CDR2 is YYNGEE. The CDR3 loop reads CASSQDGMGYNEQFF. In DNA, the CDR3 is TGTGCCAGCAGCCAAGACGGGATGGGATACAATGAGCAGTTCTTC.

A remark on this clone: Other DNA sequences in this sample translate to the same CDR3. The chain has TRBV28 and TRBJ2-3; the D gene is possibly TRBD2 (5 bases). Germline V gene sequence: CDR1 MDHEN, CDR2 SYDVKM. V lost 3 bases, J lost 0 bases, and 7 bases lay in between. The CDR3 length is 14 residues. CDR3 protein: CASSFGGSTDTQYF. For the CDR3, the DNA is TGTGCCAGCAGTTTTGGCGGGAGCACAGATACGCAGTATTTT.

This clone appeared a few times. V and J are TRBV6-1 and TRBJ2-7, with TRBD1 identical over 7 bases. The CDR3 loop spans 14 amino acids. Germline V lookup: CDR1 MNHNS, CDR2 SASEGT. The ends lost 4 bases at V and 2 bases at J; junction bases unmatched: 5. The CDR3 protein is CASSVRTGAYEQYF. CDR3 coding DNA: TGTGCCAGCAGTGTCCGGACAGGCGCCTACGAGCAGTACTTC.

CDR3 sequence (DNA): TGTGCCAGCTCCAGAATTCCCGGGACTCACATCGAAAACTACGAGCAGTACTTC. Its protein product is CASSRIPGTHIENYEQYF. The gene calls are TRBV27 and TRBJ2-7; maybe TRBD2 (6 bases). With 8 bases removed from V and 3 bases from J, the gap between germline ends came to 29 bases. CDR1 is MNHEY and CDR2 is SMNVEV in the germline V gene (reference sequence). The length of the CDR3 is 18 residues.

This clone has a single count. CDR3 nucleotide sequence: TGTGCCAGCTCGGACAGTAATGGCTACACCTTC. It codes for CASSDSNGYTF. The chain combines TRBV21-1 with TRBJ1-2; the table's D call of TRBD1 was not tested on the DNA. TRBV21-1 is an annotated pseudogene. The CDR3 is 11 amino acids.

This chain connects TRBV5-1 to TRBJ2-1, with 9 nucleotides matching TRBD2. Germline loops: CDR1 SGHRS, CDR2 YFSETQ. The trim removed 0 bases at V and 8 bases at J, leaving 9 bases unmatched. The CDR3 extends over 16 amino acids. DNA of the CDR3: TGCGCCAGCAGCTTGGGCACCGGGACTAGCTTCTATGAGCAGTTCTTC. Protein sequence: CASSLGTGTSFYEQFF.

The chain has TRBV7-3 and TRBJ2-7; 7 bases are shared with TRBD1. The V gene end was trimmed by 2 bases and the J gene end by 4 bases; junction bases not matched to a gene: 2. Germline V gene sequence: CDR1 SGHTA, CDR2 FQGTGA. CDR3 size: 13 residues. DNA for the CDR3: TGTGCCAGCAGCTTAGACAGGGCTTACGAGCAGTACTTC. It yields the protein CASSLDRAYEQYF.

The chain recombines TRBV30 with TRBJ1-3; D is possibly TRBD1 (6 bases). CDR3 length: 16 residues. Germline values: CDR1 GTSNPN, CDR2 SVGIG (reference sequence). Trimming cost V 1 base and J 3 bases, with 16 bases left between them. CDR3: CAWSGGHALSGNTIYF. In DNA form, the CDR3 reads TGTGCCTGGAGTGGGGGACATGCTCTTAGTGGAAACACCATATATTTT.

Only one count was recorded for this clone. The chain combines TRBV7-2 with TRBJ2-7; 11 bases line up with TRBD2. The CDR3 sequence is 15 residues long. Trimming cost V 4 bases and J 6 bases; bases outside gene matches: 8. Germline values: CDR1 SGHTA, CDR2 FQGNSA. The CDR3 protein is CASSSSSGGQLEQYF. CDR3 bases: TGTGCCAGCAGCTCATCTAGCGGGGGGCAGCTCGAGCAGTACTTC.

The V and J genes are TRBV9 and TRBJ2-1; D may be TRBD1 (6 bases). V was clipped by 3 bases and J by 0 bases, with 10 bases between them. This CDR3 region has 15 residues. Germline assignment: CDR1 SGDLS and CDR2 YYNGEE. The CDR3 loop reads CASSAKDSSYNEQFF. In DNA form, the CDR3 reads TGTGCCAGCAGCGCCAAGGACAGCTCCTACAATGAGCAGTTCTTC.

The V and J genes are TRBV6-1 and TRBJ2-5; D might be TRBD1 (6 bases). Trimming took off 10 bases at V and 4 bases at J, with 10 bases between the two ends. From germline, CDR1 is MNHNS and CDR2 SASEGT. There are 11 residues in the CDR3. The CDR3 reads CATGVIETQYF. DNA of the CDR3: TGTGCCACAGGGGTTATAGAGACCCAGTACTTC.

The chain employs TRBV28 and TRBJ1-3; 7 bases fit TRBD1. CDR1 and CDR2 from the germline V gene are MDHEN and SYDVKM. CDR3 length: 13 residues. The V gene end was trimmed by 5 bases and the J gene end by 3 bases; junction bases not matched to a gene: 1. CDR3 residues: CASSRTGGNTIYF. CDR3 sequence (DNA): TGTGCCAGCAGTCGGACAGGTGGAAACACCATATATTTT.

This clone has a single count. This same CDR3 is encoded by further DNA sequences in the sample. CDR3 sequence reads: CASSFSGETQYF. In DNA, the CDR3 is TGTGCCAGCAGTTTTTCCGGGGAGACCCAGTACTTC. V is TRBV27 and J is TRBJ2-5; D remains ambiguous. Trimming removed 3 bases from V and 5 bases from J, with 7 bases in between. This CDR3 has 12 amino acids. From germline, CDR1 is MNHEY and CDR2 SMNVEV (reference sequence).

This clone was counted between two and nine times. CDR3 coding DNA: TGTGCCAGCAGTGCGGGGGGAAGGGGCAATCAGCCCCAGCATTTT. It specifies CASSAGGRGNQPQHF. This rearrangement joins TRBV2 to TRBJ1-5; perhaps TRBD1 as D (5 bases). Germline V gene sequence: CDR1 SNHLY, CDR2 FYNNEI. V was pared by 4 bases and J by 2 bases, with 12 bases between. This CDR3 is built from 15 residues.

The chain links TRBV5-1 to TRBJ1-5; TRBD1 agrees at 8 bases. The CDR3 totals 14 residues. The junction had 2 bases not matched to a gene; V was cut back by 4 bases and J by 2 bases. Germline V gene sequence: CDR1 SGHRS, CDR2 YFSETQ. CDR3 region: CASSQTGGNQPQHF. The CDR3 DNA reads TGCGCCAGCAGCCAGACAGGGGGCAATCAGCCCCAGCATTTT.

The sample holds a few counts of this clone. The CDR3 here is CAWRRGGSTNEKLFF. In DNA form, the CDR3 reads TGTGCCTGGAGACGGGGAGGGTCAACTAATGAAAAACTGTTTTTT. The rearrangement links TRBV30 to TRBJ1-4, with unresolved D. Per germline, CDR1 GTSNPN and CDR2 SVGIG (reference sequence). Deletions cut 3 bases from V and 0 bases from J, with 11 bases between. CDR3 length equals 15 residues.